What follows is one T cell receptor beta chain and its context. The data are from a study of control samples from healthy donors and cancer patients. The protocol was immunoSEQ multiplex PCR, while the TCRdb copy is restricted to in-frame clones and leaves out a portion. The repertoire holds 170,000 or so clones, more than 85% seen once, with roughly 2.1% in the top ten. CDR1 and CDR2 from the germline V gene are MGHRA and YSYEKL. V lost 1 base and J 0 bases, leaving 10 bases between the germline ends. The CDR3 spans 15 residues. Sequenced material: blood. This chain connects TRBV4-1 to TRBJ2-7; TRBD1 might be the D (5 bases). The receptor was derived from a woman in her 40s in good health. CDR3 sequence: CASSQAPDNSYEQYF. The CDR3 DNA is TGCGCCAGCAGCCAAGCCCCGGACAACTCCTACGAGCAGTACTTC.